These 10 T cell receptor beta chains originate from one sample sequenced in a study of blood T cell repertoires in COVID-19. Generated by immunoSEQ multiplex PCR, the TCRdb table keeps only in-frame clones and is missing some. Among around 280,000 clones listed, 70% to 90% were seen once. The sample comprised peripheral blood. The receptors come from a young woman who had recovered from COVID-19.

V and J are TRBV10-3 and TRBJ1-6; 7 nucleotides line up with TRBD1. Germline-derived CDR1 and CDR2 are ENHRY and SYGVKD. This CDR3 contains 17 residues. The V and J ends lost 6 bases and 10 bases, in that order; junction bases with no gene match: 18. The CDR3: CAISLKDRRVTGSPLHF. DNA of the CDR3: TGTGCCATCAGCCTGAAGGACAGGAGGGTTACGGGATCACCCCTCCACTTT.

This rearrangement joins TRBV18 to TRBJ1-6; maybe TRBD1 (6 bases). Germline assignment: CDR1 KGHSH and CDR2 LQKENI. The ends were cut back, 4 bases at V and 7 bases at J, with 17 bases in the middle. The CDR3 spans 16 residues. As DNA, the CDR3 is TGTGCCAGCTCACTGGCTCCACAGGGAGGGAATTCACCCCTCCACTTT. Translation gives CASSLAPQGGNSPLHF.

This chain uses TRBV19 with TRBJ2-7, with a weak D call TRBD1 (6 bases). This CDR3 contains 16 residues. The germline CDR1 and CDR2 sequences are LNHDA and SQIVND (reference sequence). V shed 5 bases and J shed 3 bases, with 20 bases lying between them. The CDR3 reads CASSSPTSQGSYEQYF. CDR3 nucleotide sequence: TGTGCCAGTAGTTCACCTACAAGCCAGGGGAGCTACGAGCAGTACTTC.

The gene calls are TRBV19 and TRBJ2-3, with TRBD2 identical over 12 bases. Germline CDR1 and CDR2: LNHDA and SQIVND (reference sequence). The CDR3 length is 17 residues. V lost 3 bases, J lost 0 bases, and 4 bases stayed unmatched. CDR3 bases: TGTGCCAGTAGTATCCTAGCGGGGGGGACTAGCACAGATACGCAGTATTTT. Protein: CASSILAGGTSTDTQYF.

V gene TRBV7-9 combines with J gene TRBJ1-2, with 7 bases that match TRBD1. Per germline, CDR1 SEHNR and CDR2 FQNEAQ (reference sequence). CDR3 length equals 14 residues. V was clipped by 4 bases and J by 4 bases; unmatched bases: 6. The CDR3 DNA is TGTGCCAGCAGCTCATCGACAGGGTTCTATGGCTACACCTTC. Its translation: CASSSSTGFYGYTF.

The chain couples TRBV4-1 to TRBJ1-5; perhaps TRBD1 as D (5 bases). Per the germline V gene, CDR1 is MGHRA and CDR2 is YSYEKL. Trimming took 0 bases from V and 6 from J, leaving 15 bases between them. This CDR3 spans 16 amino acids. The CDR3 sequence: CASSQETPRGSQPQHF. CDR3 nucleotide sequence: TGCGCCAGCAGCCAAGAGACCCCCCGGGGGAGTCAGCCCCAGCATTTT.

J is TRBJ1-2 and V is TRBV5-6; 12 bases map to TRBD1. The germline V gene has CDR1 SGHDT and CDR2 YYEEEE. With 3 bases clipped from V and 6 bases from J, the junction kept 9 bases outside the gene matches. The CDR3 runs to 16 residues. The CDR3 is CASSSAGTGGINGYTF. The CDR3 coding sequence is TGTGCCAGCAGCTCTGCTGGGACAGGGGGCATTAATGGCTACACCTTC. The variable domain in full, completed from reference TRBV5-6 and TRBJ1-2, reads DAGVTQSPTHLIKTRGQQVTLRCSPKSGHDTVSWYQQALGQGPQFIFQYYEEEERQRGNFPDRFSGHQFPNYSSELNVNALLLGDSALYLCASSSAGTGGINGYTFGSGTRLTVV.

This rearrangement joins TRBV3-1 (or the pseudogene TRBV3-2) to TRBJ2-3; D is possibly TRBD1 (7 bases). Germline values: CDR1 LGHDT, CDR2 YNNKEL (reference sequence). V lost 5 bases, J lost 0 bases, and 24 bases lay in between. The CDR3 spans 19 residues. The DNA of the CDR3 is TGTGCCAGCAGCTCCCCCCAGGAGGGGGCGACGGTAAGCACAGATACGCAGTATTTT. It is translated as CASSSPQEGATVSTDTQYF.

The J gene is TRBJ2-7, the V gene TRBV19; 11 bases are shared with TRBD1. V trimming: 4 bases; J trimming: 2 bases; junction bases outside the gene matches: 4. CDR3 length: 15 amino acids. The germline gives CDR1 LNHDA, CDR2 SQIVND (reference sequence). The CDR3 coding sequence is TGTGCCAGTAGTACCCGGGACAGGGGGGCCTACGAGCAGTACTTC. It encodes CASSTRDRGAYEQYF. Full variable domain (missing parts from reference TRBV19 and TRBJ2-7): DGGITQSPKYLFRKEGQNVTLSCEQNLNHDAMYWYRQDPGQGLRLIYYSQIVNDFQKGDIAEGYSVSREKKESFPLTVTSAQKNPTAFYLCASSTRDRGAYEQYFGPGTRLTVT.

The chain combines TRBV28 with TRBJ1-4; a possible D gene is TRBD1 (5 bases). Germline values: CDR1 MDHEN, CDR2 SYDVKM. The V and J ends lost 5 bases and 8 bases respectively, with 12 bases between them. The CDR3 spans 13 residues. The CDR3 here is CASSQGSWEKLFF. For the CDR3, the DNA is TGTGCCAGCAGTCAGGGTTCATGGGAAAAACTGTTTTTT. The entire variable domain, with the rest obtained from reference TRBV28 and TRBJ1-4, is as follows: DVKVTQSSRYLVKRTGEKVFLECVQDMDHENMFWYRQDPGLGLRLIYFSYDVKMKEKGDIPEGYSVSREKKERFSLILESASTNQTSMYLCASSQGSWEKLFFGSGTQLSVL.